This T cell receptor (beta chain) came from a study of cytomegalovirus exposure and HLA in healthy donors. Profiling relied on immunoSEQ multiplex PCR, and the TCRdb table lists in-frame clones only, not all of them. The table includes tens of thousands of clones, more than 85% detected once. The donors were in the 120-subject validation cohort, distinct from the 666-subject first cohort. Study results and limitations: Most TCR sequences showed up rarely, but some public TCRs showed up in many donors. The tendency of first-cohort TCR clusters to co-occur in the roughly 130 validation repertoires emerged from a later analysis.

A remark on this clone: Its antigen remains unidentified.

Germline V lookup: CDR1 SGHTA, CDR2 FQGNSA. After removal of 2 bases from V and 10 bases from J, the junction contained 8 bases not matched to a gene. The CDR3 is 14 amino acids. This TCR was sampled from a woman under 40 in good health and CMV-seronegative. Sequenced input: PBMCs. The V and J genes are TRBV7-2 and TRBJ2-5; 9 nucleotides agree with TRBD2. Here the CDR3 DNA reads TGTGCCAGCAGCTTACTGCGGGGGGGCGATATCCAGTACTTC. This translates into CASSLLRGGDIQYF.